This T cell receptor beta chain stems from a study of metastatic and nonmetastatic thyroid tumors. Study-wide findings and caveats: Benign nodules reportedly had significantly lower TCR beta diversity than malignant thyroid tumors in blood and tumor.

Treatment of any kind had been given to no patient before thyroid surgery. This CDR3 region has 13 residues. V shed 1 base and J shed 6 bases, with 6 bases lying between them. Germline V gives CDR1 SGHTA, CDR2 FQGTGA. This clone was recorded many times. What it binds is not known. In the original processing: It was from CDR3 differences across clinicopathological groups that a distant-metastasis classifier for papillary thyroid cancer was built. Using MiXCR, TCRdb re-called clones from the PCR reads. These V and J calls derive from TCRdb rather than the authors' analysis. The sample yields over 30,000 clones, under 20% seen once.

Sequenced: tumor tissue. This sequence was found in a female donor with papillary thyroid cancer or a benign thyroid nodule (not recorded which). Some clones in this sample may be carry-over from other donors' samples. The chain carries TRBV7-3 and TRBJ2-2; D not resolved. The CDR3 region is CASSLNRAGELFF. Written as DNA, the CDR3 is TGTGCCAGCAGCTTAAACCGTGCCGGGGAGCTGTTTTTT.